This T cell receptor beta chain was identified in a study of blood T cell repertoires in COVID-19. Looking at the study overall: The cDNA or gDNA used as material had been derived from T cells, B-cell-depleted T cells, or PBMCs.

Authors' analysis steps: Using reference gene primer amplification, nucleated cell counts were estimated. Profiled with immunoSEQ multiplex PCR; TCRdb holds only in-frame clones, not every one. V, J and clone size are those of that table, while D and trimming were read from the DNA. The sample contains approximately 300,000 clones, 86% of which appear only once. This CDR3 is 15 amino acids long. The V end lost 3 bases, the J end lost 0 bases, and 12 bases lay between the germline ends. CDR1 is SGDLS, CDR2 YYNGEE, per germline. The material sequenced was peripheral blood. The chain employs TRBV9 and TRBJ1-1, with D possibly being TRBD1 (6 bases). This receptor was obtained from a woman in her forties or fifties with acute or convalescent COVID-19. The CDR3 loop reads CASSATGQMNTEAFF. Written as DNA, the CDR3 is TGTGCCAGCAGCGCGACAGGACAAATGAACACTGAAGCTTTCTTT. The full variable domain, its missing parts supplied by reference TRBV9 and TRBJ1-1, is DSGVTQTPKHLITATGQRVTLRCSPRSGDLSVYWYQQSLDQGLQFLIQYYNGEERAKGNILERFSAQQFPDLHSELNLSSLELGDSALYFCASSATGQMNTEAFFGQGTRLTVV.